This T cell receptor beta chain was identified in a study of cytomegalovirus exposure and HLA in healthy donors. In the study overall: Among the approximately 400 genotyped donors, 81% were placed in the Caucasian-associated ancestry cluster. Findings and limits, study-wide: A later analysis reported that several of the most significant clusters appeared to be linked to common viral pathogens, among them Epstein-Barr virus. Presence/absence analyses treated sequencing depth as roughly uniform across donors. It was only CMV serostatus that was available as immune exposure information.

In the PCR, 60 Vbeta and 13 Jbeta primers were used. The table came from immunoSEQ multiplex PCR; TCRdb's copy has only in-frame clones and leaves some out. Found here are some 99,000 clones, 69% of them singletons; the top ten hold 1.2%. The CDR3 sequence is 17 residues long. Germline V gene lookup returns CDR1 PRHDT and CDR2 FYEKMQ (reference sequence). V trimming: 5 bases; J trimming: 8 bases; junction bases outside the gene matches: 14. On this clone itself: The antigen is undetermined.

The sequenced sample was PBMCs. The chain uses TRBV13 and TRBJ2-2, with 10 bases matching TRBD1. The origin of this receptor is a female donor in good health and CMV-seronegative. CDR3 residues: CASSTNRDRGRPGELFF. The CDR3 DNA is TGTGCCAGCAGCACGAACCGGGACAGGGGCCGACCTGGGGAGCTGTTTTTT.